A single sample gave rise to the 31 T cell receptor beta chains below, sequenced in a study of blood T cell repertoires in COVID-19. Clones were sequenced by immunoSEQ multiplex PCR, and TCRdb holds only the in-frame ones, with some missing. The sample contains around 130,000 clones, 82% of which appear only once. The sequencing input was peripheral blood. The origin of the receptors is a woman in her 70s with acute or convalescent COVID-19.

The chain links TRBV6-2 or TRBV6-3 to TRBJ1-5, with D unclear. The CDR3 contains 15 residues. The V gene lost 2 bases and the J gene lost 0 bases, with 8 bases spanning the gap. Germline lookup yields CDR1 MNHEY and CDR2 SVGEGT. CDR3 sequence (DNA): TGTGCCAGCAGTTACGATAACTTTAGCAATCAGCCCCAGCATTTT. Residues: CASSYDNFSNQPQHF.

This clone has more than one count but fewer than ten. The chain carries TRBV3-1 (or the pseudogene TRBV3-2) and TRBJ2-7; TRBD1 aligns across 10 bases. V gave up 5 bases and J gave up 10 bases; unmatched junction bases: 8. This CDR3 comprises 13 residues. The germline CDR1 and CDR2 sequences are LGHDT and YNNKEL (reference sequence). The CDR3 region has the DNA TGTGCCAGCAGCACAGACAGGGGGCTTCGCCAGTACGTC. The encoded protein is CASSTDRGLRQYV.

V gene TRBV9 combines with J gene TRBJ2-2; possibly TRBD1 for D (5 bases). The ends were cut back, 3 bases at V and 4 bases at J, with 10 bases in the middle. The CDR3 consists of 14 residues. Germline-derived CDR1 and CDR2 are SGDLS and YYNGEE. Here the CDR3 reads CASSAAGFTGELFF. CDR3 coding DNA: TGTGCCAGCAGCGCGGCAGGGTTCACCGGGGAGCTGTTTTTT.

V gene TRBV5-1 combines with J gene TRBJ1-4; 9 bases fit TRBD1. The V gene end was trimmed by 3 bases and the J gene end by 7 bases; junction bases not matched to a gene: 7. The germline V gene encodes CDR1 SGHRS and CDR2 YFSETQ. The CDR3 length is 15 residues. The CDR3 nucleotides read TGCGCCAGCAGCTCCACAGGGGGCCTGGGTGAAAAACTGTTTTTT. Its protein is CASSSTGGLGEKLFF.

J is TRBJ1-6 and V is TRBV30; D possibly corresponds to TRBD1 (5 bases). This CDR3 region has 16 residues. V lost 3 bases, J lost 2 bases, and 14 bases lay in between. The germline gives CDR1 GTSNPN, CDR2 SVGIG (reference sequence). The CDR3 region has the DNA TGTGCCTGGAGGGACCCGGGACTGCCCTATAATTCACCCCTCCACTTT. As protein: CAWRDPGLPYNSPLHF.

This chain joins TRBV7-9 and TRBJ2-1; possible D gene TRBD1, 6 bases. CDR1 and CDR2 (germline): SEHNR, FQNEAQ (reference sequence). CDR3 size: 17 residues. Trimming left V 4 bases short and J 2 bases short, with 18 bases between. In DNA, the CDR3 is TGTGCCAGCAGCTCAACGACGGAACAGGGTGCCTACAATGAGCAGTTCTTC. Its translation: CASSSTTEQGAYNEQFF. The variable domain in full, with the rest retrieved from reference TRBV7-9 and TRBJ2-1, is DTGVSQNPRHKITKRGQNVTFRCDPISEHNRLYWYRQTLGQGPEFLTYFQNEAQLEKSRLLSDRFSAERPKGSFSTLEIQRTEQGDSAMYLCASSSTTEQGAYNEQFFGPGTRLTVL.

V and J are TRBV10-2 and TRBJ2-1; TRBD2 matches 14 bases. The CDR3 is 17 residues long. Germline CDR1 is WSHSY and CDR2 is SAAADI. The J segment lost 6 bases and the V segment lost 6 bases, leaving 10 bases of the junction unmatched. The CDR3 DNA reads as TGCGCCAGCAGATCCCCCAAGACTAGCGGGGGGGCCAATGAGCAGTTCTTC. It yields the protein CASRSPKTSGGANEQFF.

The rearrangement links TRBV27 to TRBJ2-7; possible D gene TRBD1, 6 bases. The germline V and J ends were trimmed by 4 bases and 0 bases, with 13 bases remaining between them. Per germline, CDR1 MNHEY and CDR2 SMNVEV (reference sequence). This CDR3 has 15 residues. The CDR3 region is CASSSMDSYSYEQYF. The CDR3 DNA sequence: TGTGCCAGCAGTTCCATGGACAGCTACTCCTACGAGCAGTACTTC.

The sample holds a few counts of this clone. This rearrangement joins TRBV3-1 (or the pseudogene TRBV3-2) to TRBJ1-2; D is ambiguous. V was cut by 8 bases and J by 4 bases, with 20 bases left in between. Germline V lookup: CDR1 LGHDT, CDR2 YNNKEL (reference sequence). The CDR3 consists of 15 residues. The CDR3 region is CASAPNHEGFYGYTF. The DNA of the CDR3 is TGTGCCAGCGCACCGAACCATGAGGGATTCTATGGCTACACCTTC.

The genes are TRBV5-4 and TRBJ1-1; the D is unclear. V gave up 2 bases and J gave up 0 bases, with 8 bases separating them. This CDR3 is 14 amino acids long. Germline values: CDR1 SGHNT, CDR2 YYREEE (reference sequence). The CDR3 DNA sequence: TGTGCCAGCAGCTTACCCGAGTTGAACACTGAAGCTTTCTTT. Encoded protein: CASSLPELNTEAFF.

The CDR3 coding sequence is TGTGCCAGCCGGGGGGGTCCTGGAAACACCATATATTTT. Residues: CASRGGPGNTIYF. The chain joins TRBV7-9 to TRBJ1-3; D may be TRBD1 (5 bases). Germline V gene data show CDR1 as SEHNR and CDR2 as FQNEAQ (reference sequence). The CDR3 has 13 residues. Trimming shortened V by 8 bases and J by 2 bases, and 10 bases separated the two germline ends. Full variable domain (outside the CDR3, taken from reference TRBV7-9 and TRBJ1-3): DTGVSQNPRHKITKRGQNVTFRCDPISEHNRLYWYRQTLGQGPEFLTYFQNEAQLEKSRLLSDRFSAERPKGSFSTLEIQRTEQGDSAMYLCASRGGPGNTIYFGEGSWLTVV.

This chain uses TRBV6-1 with TRBJ2-5; tentatively, D is TRBD1 (5 bases). The CDR3 has 13 residues. Deletions cut 3 bases from V and 3 bases from J, with 8 bases between. Germline assignment: CDR1 MNHNS and CDR2 SASEGT. The CDR3 reads CASSENRKETQYF. CDR3 bases: TGTGCCAGCAGTGAGAACAGGAAAGAGACCCAGTACTTC.

This rearrangement joins TRBV12-3 or TRBV12-4 to TRBJ1-5; D is unresolved. The length of the CDR3 is 13 residues. The V end was cut by 5 bases, the J end by 7 bases, with 12 bases between. The chain's CDR3 is CASSPSRQQPQHF. The CDR3 DNA reads TGTGCCAGCAGTCCTTCCAGGCAACAGCCCCAGCATTTT.

The J gene is TRBJ1-4, the V gene TRBV7-2; TRBD1 agrees at 9 bases. Per the germline V gene, CDR1 is SGHTA and CDR2 is FQGNSA. V was clipped by 1 base and J by 5 bases; unmatched bases: 5. The CDR3 is 16 residues long. CDR3 in amino acids: CASSLVVGTGNEKLFF. CDR3 in DNA: TGTGCCAGCAGCTTAGTCGTGGGGACAGGGAATGAAAAACTGTTTTTT.

The genes are TRBV6-5 and TRBJ2-7; TRBD1 might be the D (6 bases). Germline lookup yields CDR1 MNHEY and CDR2 SVGAGI. This CDR3 has 14 residues. V lost 5 bases to trimming and J lost 2 bases, with 13 bases between them. CDR3 region: CASSSGDRPYEQYF. CDR3 nucleotide sequence: TGTGCCAGCAGTAGCGGAGACAGGCCCTACGAGCAGTACTTC.

CDR3 residues: CASSPLGRDTEAFF. The CDR3 DNA is TGTGCCAGCAGCCCCCTCGGCAGGGACACTGAAGCTTTCTTT. J is TRBJ1-1 and V is TRBV13, with a possible D match to TRBD1 (5 bases). CDR1 is PRHDT and CDR2 is FYEKMQ in the germline V gene (reference sequence). V lost 5 bases, J lost 3 bases, and 13 bases lay in between. The CDR3 contains 14 residues. The entire variable domain, with the rest obtained from reference TRBV13 and TRBJ1-1, is as follows: AAGVIQSPRHLIKEKRETATLKCYPIPRHDTVYWYQQGPGQDPQFLISFYEKMQSDKGSIPDRFSAQQFSDYHSELNMSSLELGDSALYFCASSPLGRDTEAFFGQGTRLTVV.

V and J are TRBV7-2 and TRBJ2-3, with D unclear. Germline assignment: CDR1 SGHTA and CDR2 FQGNSA. Trimming removed 5 bases from V and 7 bases from J, with 19 bases in between. The length of the CDR3 is 15 residues. In DNA form, the CDR3 reads TGTGCCAGCAGCCCAGAGGTCACTGTACGGAATACGCAGTATTTT. This codes for CASSPEVTVRNTQYF.

This clone appeared a few times. The V gene is TRBV7-9, the J gene TRBJ1-1; 9 bases line up with TRBD1. From germline, CDR1 is SEHNR and CDR2 FQNEAQ (reference sequence). The CDR3 has 14 amino acids. V shed 5 bases and J 7 bases; nucleotides not matched to a gene: 8. CDR3 residues: CASSPGTGSVEAFF. DNA for the CDR3: TGTGCCAGCAGCCCCGGGACAGGGTCCGTTGAAGCTTTCTTT.

The chain joins TRBV6-5 to TRBJ2-1; 7 bases fit TRBD1. The CDR3 has 12 amino acids. The J segment lost 11 bases and the V segment lost 5 bases, leaving 6 bases of the junction unmatched. Germline CDR1 and CDR2: MNHEY and SVGAGI. CDR3 sequence: CASSTGVGKQFF. DNA for the CDR3: TGTGCCAGCAGTACAGGGGTAGGGAAGCAGTTCTTC.

V and J are TRBV6-1 and TRBJ2-6; possible D gene TRBD2, 5 bases. V lost 2 bases, J lost 2 bases, and 10 bases lay in between. The CDR3 runs 16 residues. Germline CDR1 is MNHNS and CDR2 is SASEGT. In nucleotides, the CDR3 is TGTGCCAGCAGTGAATTGTCGGGGACTGGGGCCAACGTCCTGACTTTC. It translates to CASSELSGTGANVLTF.

The V call is TRBV3-1 (or the pseudogene TRBV3-2), the J call TRBJ2-1; D gene ambiguous. The length of the CDR3 is 17 residues. The germline V gene encodes CDR1 LGHDT and CDR2 YNNKEL (reference sequence). The V end was cut by 4 bases, the J end by 7 bases, with 23 bases between. The CDR3 sequence: CASSPYTYQLGGNEQFF. The CDR3 bases are TGTGCCAGCAGCCCATATACTTACCAGCTAGGTGGGAATGAGCAGTTCTTC.

The gene calls are TRBV18 and TRBJ2-2; 8 bases align to TRBD1. The trim removed 3 bases at V and 2 bases at J, leaving 5 bases unmatched. Germline CDR1 is KGHSH and CDR2 is LQKENI. The CDR3 consists of 16 residues. The CDR3, as DNA: TGTGCCAGCTCACCGGGACAGGTCCAAAACACCGGGGAGCTGTTTTTT. It specifies CASSPGQVQNTGELFF.

This chain joins TRBV19 and TRBJ1-1; a weak D match, TRBD1 (5 bases). Germline V gene lookup returns CDR1 LNHDA and CDR2 SQIVND (reference sequence). This CDR3 contains 13 residues. V lost 5 bases and J lost 4, with 11 bases in between. The CDR3 sequence is CASSQGRSTEAFF. CDR3 DNA sequence: TGTGCCAGTAGTCAGGGAAGAAGCACTGAAGCTTTCTTT.

This clone was seen only once. The chain links TRBV28 to TRBJ1-4; 11 bases match TRBD1. V was pared by 5 bases and J by 8 bases, with 7 bases of the junction left unmatched. Germline lookup yields CDR1 MDHEN and CDR2 SYDVKM. The length of the CDR3 is 15 residues. CDR3 DNA sequence: TGTGCCAGCAGTCTGCCGGGACAGGGGGTAGAAAAACTGTTTTTT. Translation: CASSLPGQGVEKLFF.

The chain has TRBV2 and TRBJ1-2, with D possibly matching TRBD1 (5 bases). CDR3 length: 14 residues. CDR1 and CDR2 (germline): SNHLY, FYNNEI. Trimming pared 6 bases from V and 4 bases from J, leaving 15 bases between. The DNA of the CDR3 is TGTGCCAGCAGGGACAACACCCCCCTCTATGGCTACACCTTC. Translation gives CASRDNTPLYGYTF.

The chain uses TRBV4-2 and TRBJ2-7; 11 bases line up with TRBD1. V was clipped by 5 bases and J by 3 bases; unmatched bases: 3. Germline V lookup: CDR1 LGHNA, CDR2 YNFKEQ. CDR3 length equals 14 residues. The CDR3 spells CASSEGQGDYEQYF. The CDR3 nucleotides are TGTGCCAGCAGCGAGGGACAGGGGGACTACGAGCAGTACTTC.

This chain connects TRBV6-4 to TRBJ2-1; 7 bases map to TRBD2. J was trimmed by 3 bases and V by 3 bases; bases with no gene match: 5. The germline gives CDR1 MRHNA, CDR2 SNTAGT. The CDR3 length is 15 residues. The CDR3 region is CASSEDGGSYNEQFF. Here the CDR3 DNA reads TGTGCCAGCAGTGAGGACGGGGGGAGCTACAATGAGCAGTTCTTC.

This chain joins TRBV11-1 and TRBJ2-3; weak D call: TRBD1 (5 bases). CDR1 is SGHAT and CDR2 is FQDESV in the germline V gene (reference sequence). The CDR3 runs 14 residues. V was pared by 2 bases and J by 0 bases, with 6 bases between. The DNA for the CDR3 is TGTGCCAGCAGCTTATACAGGAGCACAGATACGCAGTATTTT. The encoded protein is CASSLYRSTDTQYF.

This clone was seen more than once but under ten times. The rearrangement joins TRBV29-1 to TRBJ1-1, with TRBD1 as a possible D gene (5 bases). This CDR3 has 14 residues. With 5 bases removed from V and 0 bases from J, the gap between germline ends came to 13 bases. Per germline, CDR1 SQVTM and CDR2 ANQGSEA. The CDR3 coding sequence is TGCAGCGTTCGATCGCGGGGCATGAACACTGAAGCTTTCTTT. It is translated as CSVRSRGMNTEAFF.

The chain employs TRBV5-4 and TRBJ1-3; D remains ambiguous. With 0 bases removed from V and 0 bases from J, the gap between germline ends came to 7 bases. Germline CDR1 SGHNT, CDR2 YYREEE (reference sequence). This CDR3 has 15 residues. CDR3 amino acids: CASSLASGSGNTIYF. Here the CDR3 DNA reads TGTGCCAGCAGCTTGGCGTCCGGCTCTGGAAACACCATATATTTT.

The chain couples TRBV19 to TRBJ1-2; D is possibly TRBD1 (6 bases). Trimming took off 2 bases at V and 3 bases at J, with 10 bases between the two ends. The length of the CDR3 is 14 residues. Germline CDR1 LNHDA, CDR2 SQIVND (reference sequence). CDR3 DNA sequence: TGTGCCAGTAGTATACCAGGGGACCACTATGGCTACACCTTC. It yields the protein CASSIPGDHYGYTF. The full variable domain, rest sourced from reference TRBV19 and TRBJ1-2, is DGGITQSPKYLFRKEGQNVTLSCEQNLNHDAMYWYRQDPGQGLRLIYYSQIVNDFQKGDIAEGYSVSREKKESFPLTVTSAQKNPTAFYLCASSIPGDHYGYTFGSGTRLTVV.